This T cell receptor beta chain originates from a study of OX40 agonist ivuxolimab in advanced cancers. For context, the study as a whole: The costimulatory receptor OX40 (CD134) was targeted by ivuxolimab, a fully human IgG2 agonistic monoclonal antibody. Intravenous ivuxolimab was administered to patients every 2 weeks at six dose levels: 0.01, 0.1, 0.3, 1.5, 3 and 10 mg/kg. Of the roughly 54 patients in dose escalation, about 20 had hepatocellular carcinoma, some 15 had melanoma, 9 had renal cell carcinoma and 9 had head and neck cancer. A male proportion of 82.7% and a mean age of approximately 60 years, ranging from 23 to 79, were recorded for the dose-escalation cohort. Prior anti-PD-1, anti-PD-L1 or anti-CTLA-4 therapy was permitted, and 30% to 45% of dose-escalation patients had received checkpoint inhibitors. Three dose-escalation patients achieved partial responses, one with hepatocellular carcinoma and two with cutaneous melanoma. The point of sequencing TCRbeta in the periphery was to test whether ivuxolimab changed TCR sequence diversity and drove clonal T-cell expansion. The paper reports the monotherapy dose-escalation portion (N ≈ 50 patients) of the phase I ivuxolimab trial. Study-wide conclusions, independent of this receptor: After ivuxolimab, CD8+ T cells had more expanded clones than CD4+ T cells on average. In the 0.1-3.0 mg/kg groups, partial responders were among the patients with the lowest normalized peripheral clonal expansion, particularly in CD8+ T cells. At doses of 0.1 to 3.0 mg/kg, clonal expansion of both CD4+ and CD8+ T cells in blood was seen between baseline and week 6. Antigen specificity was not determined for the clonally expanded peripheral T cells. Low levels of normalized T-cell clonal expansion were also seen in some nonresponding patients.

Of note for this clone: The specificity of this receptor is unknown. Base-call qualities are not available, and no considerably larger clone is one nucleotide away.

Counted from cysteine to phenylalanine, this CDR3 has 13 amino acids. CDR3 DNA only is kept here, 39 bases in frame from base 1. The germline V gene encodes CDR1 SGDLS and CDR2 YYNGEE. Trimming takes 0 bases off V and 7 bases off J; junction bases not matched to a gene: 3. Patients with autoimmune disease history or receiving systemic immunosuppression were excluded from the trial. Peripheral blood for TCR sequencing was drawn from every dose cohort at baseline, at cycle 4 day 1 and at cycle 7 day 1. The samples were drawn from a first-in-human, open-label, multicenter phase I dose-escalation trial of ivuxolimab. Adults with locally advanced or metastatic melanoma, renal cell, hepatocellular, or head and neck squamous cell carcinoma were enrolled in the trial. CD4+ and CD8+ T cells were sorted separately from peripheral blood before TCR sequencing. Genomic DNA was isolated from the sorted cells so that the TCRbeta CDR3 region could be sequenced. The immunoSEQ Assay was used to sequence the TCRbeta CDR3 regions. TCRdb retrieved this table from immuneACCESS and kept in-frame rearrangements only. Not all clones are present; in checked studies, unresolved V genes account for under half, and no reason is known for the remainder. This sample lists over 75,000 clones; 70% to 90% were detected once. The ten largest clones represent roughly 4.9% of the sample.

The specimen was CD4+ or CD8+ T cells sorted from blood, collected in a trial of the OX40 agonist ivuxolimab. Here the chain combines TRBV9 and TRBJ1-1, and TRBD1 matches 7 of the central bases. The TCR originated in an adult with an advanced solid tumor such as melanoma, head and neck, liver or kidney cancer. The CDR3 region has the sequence CASSVETGNEAFF. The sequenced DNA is TGTGCCAGCAGCGTAGAGACAGGGAATGAAGCTTTCTTT. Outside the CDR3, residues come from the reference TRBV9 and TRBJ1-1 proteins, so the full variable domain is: DSGVTQTPKHLITATGQRVTLRCSPRSGDLSVYWYQQSLDQGLQFLIQYYNGEERAKGNILERFSAQQFPDLHSELNLSSLELGDSALYFCASSVETGNEAFFGQGTRLTVV.